This entry lists 12 T cell receptor beta chains sequenced from one sample in a study of Tregs in tolerant kidney transplant recipients. Recipients received nonmyeloablative bone marrow transplants from related graft donors, with transient mixed chimerism. Clones were read by immunoSEQ multiplex PCR, and TCRdb kept only the in-frame ones, dropping some. In the table there are 81,000 or so clones, more than 85% of which are singletons. The sequencing here drew on CD4+ T cells from blood (PBMCs), taken 24 months after the transplant. The source of these receptors is a human patient who received a combined kidney and bone marrow transplant. Some of the T cells may derive from the graft donor.

The chain uses TRBV7-2 and TRBJ2-3; 7 bases match TRBD2. The trim removed 3 bases at V and 6 bases at J, leaving 9 bases unmatched. CDR1 SGHTA and CDR2 FQGNSA come from the germline V gene. The CDR3 length is 15 residues. The CDR3 here is CASSFFTVGGDTQYF. CDR3 DNA sequence: TGTGCCAGCAGCTTCTTCACGGTGGGGGGGGATACGCAGTATTTT.

CDR3 bases: TGTGCCAGCAGTGAAGGTCGGATAGCGGGAGGGGCCACCGGGGAGCTGTTTTTT. It encodes CASSEGRIAGGATGELFF. This chain connects TRBV2 to TRBJ2-2, with 11 bases lining up with TRBD2. With V trimmed by 1 base and J by 4 bases, 8 bases remained unmatched. CDR1 is SNHLY, CDR2 FYNNEI, per germline. The CDR3 contains 18 residues.

This clone was seen a handful of times. V usage is TRBV16 and J usage is TRBJ2-7; tentatively, D is TRBD2 (6 bases). The V gene's germline CDR1 is KGHSY and CDR2 FQNENV. The CDR3 sequence is 16 residues long. Trimming cost V 0 bases and J 4 bases, with 16 bases left between them. The CDR3 DNA reads as TGTGCCAGCAGCCAATCCGGGGGAAGGTTACCTTACGAGCAGTACTTC. This encodes CASSQSGGRLPYEQYF.

The rearrangement uses TRBV7-2 and TRBJ2-1; possibly TRBD2 for D (5 bases). Germline CDR1 and CDR2: SGHTA and FQGNSA. The CDR3 extends over 15 amino acids. Trimming shortened V by 10 bases and J by 3 bases, and 19 bases separated the two germline ends. CDR3 nucleotide sequence: TGTGCCACCCACCCCATCACTAGTATCTACAATGAGCAGTTCTTC. The encoded protein is CATHPITSIYNEQFF.

This clone has only one observation. This chain connects TRBV21-1 to TRBJ1-1; the D segment call TRBD1 is taken from the table without a DNA check. TRBV21-1 is recorded as a pseudogene. The CDR3 runs to 15 residues. In DNA form, the CDR3 reads TGTGCCAGCAGCAATGCCCAGGGGGATAACACTGAAGCTTTCTTT. Translated: CASSNAQGDNTEAFF.

This chain uses TRBV15 with TRBJ2-2; a weak D match, TRBD1 (5 bases). This CDR3 region has 16 residues. V was pared by 0 bases and J by 9 bases, with 17 bases between. The germline V gene has CDR1 LNHNV and CDR2 YYDKDF (reference sequence). In DNA, the CDR3 is TGTGCCACCAGCAGAGATAGGGGCGACCGGACCAGGGAGCTGTTTTTT. This sequence encodes CATSRDRGDRTRELFF.

The V and J genes are TRBV4-3 and TRBJ2-1, with TRBD2 identical over 7 bases. Germline trimming cut 0 bases from V and 2 bases from J; bases unmatched to any gene: 4. The CDR3 spans 16 residues. The V gene's germline CDR1 is LGHNA and CDR2 YSLEER. The CDR3 region has the DNA TGCGCCAGCAGCCAAGAGTGGCTAGCGGCCTACAATGAGCAGTTCTTC. The encoded protein is CASSQEWLAAYNEQFF.

The gene calls are TRBV21-1 and TRBJ2-7; the table calls TRBD1, which could not be checked here. TRBV21-1 is a known pseudogene. CDR3 size: 12 residues. CDR3 nucleotides: TGTGCCGGACAGGGGAAGTCGTACGAGCAGTACTTC. This gives the protein CAGQGKSYEQYF.

The V gene is TRBV9, the J gene TRBJ2-5; 10 nucleotides agree with TRBD1. The DNA matches TRBJ2-7 better at its end, which makes the J call doubtful. The CDR3 sequence is 15 residues long. Germline V lookup: CDR1 SGDLS, CDR2 YYNGEE. CDR3 nucleotides: TGTGCCAGCAGCGTCGAGGGACAGGGGTCCTACGAGCAGTACTTC. This gives the protein CASSVEGQGSYEQYF.

The chain employs TRBV30 and TRBJ1-5, with 9 bases aligning to TRBD1. The CDR3 has 15 amino acids. The J segment lost 7 bases and the V segment lost 4 bases, leaving 11 bases of the junction unmatched. Germline lookup yields CDR1 GTSNPN and CDR2 SVGIG (reference sequence). The CDR3 DNA follows: TGTGCCTGGACTCCGGGACAGGGATTGGCGCAGCCCCAGCATTTT. Protein: CAWTPGQGLAQPQHF. The full variable domain, completed using reference TRBV30 and TRBJ1-5, is SQTIHQWPATLVQPVGSPLSLECTVEGTSNPNLYWYRQAAGRGLQLLFYSVGIGQISSEVPQNLSASRPQDRQFILSSKKLLLSDSGFYLCAWTPGQGLAQPQHFGDGTRLSIL.

This sequence joins TRBV2 and TRBJ2-5; D remains ambiguous. Trimming cost V 7 bases and J 0 bases, with 6 bases left between them. The germline V gene encodes CDR1 SNHLY and CDR2 FYNNEI. This CDR3 is built from 12 residues. As DNA, the CDR3 is TGTGCCAGCACCTACCACCAAGAGACCCAGTACTTC. Translated, it gives CASTYHQETQYF.

The chain combines TRBV9 with TRBJ2-2; 9 bases agree with TRBD1. This CDR3 comprises 16 residues. Per germline, CDR1 SGDLS and CDR2 YYNGEE. Trimming at V came to 0 bases and at J to 5 bases, leaving 5 bases not matched to a gene. This chain's CDR3 is CASSVAWTGVTGELFF. The CDR3 coding sequence is TGTGCCAGCAGCGTAGCTTGGACAGGGGTTACCGGGGAGCTGTTTTTT. Drawing the rest from reference TRBV9 and TRBJ2-2, the complete variable domain is DSGVTQTPKHLITATGQRVTLRCSPRSGDLSVYWYQQSLDQGLQFLIQYYNGEERAKGNILERFSAQQFPDLHSELNLSSLELGDSALYFCASSVAWTGVTGELFFGEGSRLTVL.